One sample yielded the 10 T cell receptor beta chains listed below, sequenced in a study of shared clonotypes between healthy human individuals. This table comes from immunoSEQ multiplex PCR, and its TCRdb copy is limited to in-frame clones, with some not included. The table lists 1,400,000 or so clones, approximately 98.5% of them singletons. The sequencing sample was made of naive CD4+ T cells sorted from blood. Subset noted: CD45RA+ positively selected. The receptors here all came from a man younger than 40 in good health.

This clone has more than one count but fewer than ten. The J gene is TRBJ2-7, the V gene TRBV5-5, with D tentatively TRBD1 (6 bases). CDR3 length: 15 residues. Germline CDR1 reads SGHKS; CDR2 reads YYEKEE (reference sequence). The V end was cut by 0 bases, the J end by 4 bases, with 14 bases between. CDR3 protein: CASSLVWGQGYEQYF. CDR3 bases: TGTGCCAGCAGCTTGGTGTGGGGGCAGGGGTACGAGCAGTACTTC.

Concerning this clone itself: Other DNA sequences of this sample code for an identical CDR3. The V call is TRBV11-2, the J call TRBJ2-7; 8 bases line up with TRBD2. Germline values: CDR1 SGHAT, CDR2 FQNNGV. The length of the CDR3 is 15 residues. V gave up 1 base and J gave up 0 bases; unmatched junction bases: 2. CDR3 residues: CASSLVAGGSYEQYF. In nucleotides, the CDR3 is TGTGCCAGCAGCTTAGTTGCGGGAGGCTCCTACGAGCAGTACTTC.

This clone was picked up one time. This sequence joins TRBV12-5 and TRBJ2-1; possible D gene TRBD1, 6 bases. The germline V gene encodes CDR1 LGHNT and CDR2 FRNRAP. The CDR3 totals 11 residues. V was pared by 4 bases and J by 8 bases, with 6 bases between. The CDR3 DNA is TGTGCTAGTGGTTCAGGGGATGAGCAGTTCTTC. Its protein is CASGSGDEQFF.

The V call is TRBV5-5, the J call TRBJ1-2; unclear D gene. The CDR3 is made up of 12 amino acids. V was trimmed by 5 bases and J by 8 bases, leaving 13 bases between them. The V gene's germline CDR1 is SGHKS and CDR2 YYEKEE (reference sequence). In DNA, the CDR3 is TGTGCCAGCAGTAGAACGCGTGAAGGCTACACCTTC. Translation gives CASSRTREGYTF.

V gene TRBV2 combines with J gene TRBJ2-6; possibly TRBD1 for D (5 bases). Trimming left V 4 bases short and J 0 bases short, with 10 bases between. The CDR3 has 16 amino acids. Germline-derived CDR1 and CDR2 are SNHLY and FYNNEI. In DNA form, the CDR3 reads TGTGCCAGCAGTGGACAGTATGGCTCTGGGGCCAACGTCCTGACTTTC. Translating gives CASSGQYGSGANVLTF. Using reference TRBV2 and TRBJ2-6 for the parts outside the CDR3, the full variable domain is EPEVTQTPSHQVTQMGQEVILRCVPISNHLYFYWYRQILGQKVEFLVSFYNNEISEKSEIFDDQFSVERPDGSNFTLKIRSTKLEDSAMYFCASSGQYGSGANVLTFGAGSRLTVL.

J is TRBJ1-1 and V is TRBV15; D may be TRBD1 (6 bases). Trimming left V 6 bases short and J 2 bases short, with 10 bases between. The CDR3 sequence is 13 residues long. Germline CDR1 reads LNHNV; CDR2 reads YYDKDF (reference sequence). CDR3 in DNA: TGTGCCACCAGTGGACAGTTTAACACTGAAGCTTTCTTT. It codes for CATSGQFNTEAFF.

Remarks on this clone: This sample also contains other DNA sequences that code for the same CDR3. The chain carries TRBV29-1 and TRBJ2-7, with D unresolved. Germline V CDR1 and CDR2: SQVTM, ANQGSEA. V was clipped by 6 bases and J by 1 base, with 10 bases between them. The CDR3 runs 12 residues. In DNA, the CDR3 is TGCAGCGTGGCAGGTAATTCCTACGAGCAGTACTTC. Amino acids: CSVAGNSYEQYF.

This clone was detected once. J is TRBJ2-2 and V is TRBV14; no clear D gene. The germline V gene encodes CDR1 SGHDN and CDR2 FVKESK. V gave up 6 bases and J gave up 8 bases, with 10 bases separating them. The CDR3 runs 12 residues. CDR3: CASRHPAGELFF. CDR3 DNA sequence: TGTGCCAGCAGACATCCAGCGGGGGAGCTGTTTTTT.

The chain has TRBV29-1 and TRBJ2-3; D perhaps matches TRBD2 (6 bases). The CDR3 totals 18 residues. Trimming left V 0 bases short and J 3 bases short, with 22 bases between. Per the germline V gene, CDR1 is SQVTM and CDR2 is ANQGSEA. The CDR3 DNA reads TGCAGCGTTGAAGATTTAGGGAGAAGCGGGCGAGGTACAGATACGCAGTATTTT. It is translated as CSVEDLGRSGRGTDTQYF.

CDR3 DNA: TGTGCCAGCAGTGAAGCTGGCGGGAGAGGTGATGAGCAGTTCTTC. It yields the protein CASSEAGGRGDEQFF. This chain uses TRBV2 with TRBJ2-1, with TRBD2 identical over 7 bases. Trimming took 0 bases from V and 8 from J; bases not matched to a gene: 7. The CDR3 is made up of 15 amino acids. Germline V gives CDR1 SNHLY, CDR2 FYNNEI.